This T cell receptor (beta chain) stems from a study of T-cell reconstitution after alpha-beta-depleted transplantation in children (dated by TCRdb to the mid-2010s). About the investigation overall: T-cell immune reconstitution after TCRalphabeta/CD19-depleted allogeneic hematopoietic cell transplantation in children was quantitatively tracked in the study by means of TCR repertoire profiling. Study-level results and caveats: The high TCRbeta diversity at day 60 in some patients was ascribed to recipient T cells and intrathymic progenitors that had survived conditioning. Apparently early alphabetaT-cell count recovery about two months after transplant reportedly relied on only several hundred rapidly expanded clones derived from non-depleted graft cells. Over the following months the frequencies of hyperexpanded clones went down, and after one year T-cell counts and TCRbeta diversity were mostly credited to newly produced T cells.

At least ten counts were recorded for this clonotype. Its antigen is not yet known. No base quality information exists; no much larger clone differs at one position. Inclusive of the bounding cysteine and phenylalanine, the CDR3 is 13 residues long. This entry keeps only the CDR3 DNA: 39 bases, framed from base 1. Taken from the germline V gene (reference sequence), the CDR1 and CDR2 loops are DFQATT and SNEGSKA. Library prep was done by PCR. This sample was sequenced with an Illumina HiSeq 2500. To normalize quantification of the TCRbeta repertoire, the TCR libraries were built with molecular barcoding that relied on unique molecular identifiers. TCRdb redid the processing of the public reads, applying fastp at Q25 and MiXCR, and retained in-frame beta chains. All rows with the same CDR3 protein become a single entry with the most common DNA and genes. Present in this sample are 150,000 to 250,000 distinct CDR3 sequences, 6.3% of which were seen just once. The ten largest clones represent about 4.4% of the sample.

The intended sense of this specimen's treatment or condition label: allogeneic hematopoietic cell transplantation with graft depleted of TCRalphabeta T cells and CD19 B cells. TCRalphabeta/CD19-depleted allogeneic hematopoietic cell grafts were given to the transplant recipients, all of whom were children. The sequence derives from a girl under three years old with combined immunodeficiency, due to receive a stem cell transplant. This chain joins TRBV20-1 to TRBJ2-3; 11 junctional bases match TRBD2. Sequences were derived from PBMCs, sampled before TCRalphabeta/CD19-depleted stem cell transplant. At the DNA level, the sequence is TGCACTGCATCTAGCGGGGGGATCGATACGCAGTATTTT. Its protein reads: CTASSGGIDTQYF.